The 31 T cell receptor beta chains given below trace back to one sample, sequenced in a study of blood T cell repertoires in COVID-19. Some clones are missing from TCRdb's copy, which holds only in-frame ones; the method was immunoSEQ multiplex PCR. Of fewer than 300,000 clones detected, over 65% appear once; the ten largest clones hold about 3.5%. The sequencing input was peripheral blood. The receptors stem from a woman aged 80 or older with acute or convalescent COVID-19.

The chain is built from TRBV5-1 and TRBJ2-2; 7 bases align to TRBD1. The CDR3 length is 16 residues. Unmatched junction bases numbered 5, after V lost 1 base and J lost 2 bases. In germline, CDR1 is SGHRS, CDR2 YFSETQ. The CDR3 is CASSLYQGVNTGELFF. CDR3 nucleotide sequence: TGCGCCAGCAGCTTGTACCAGGGGGTTAACACCGGGGAGCTGTTTTTT. Combining the CDR3 with reference TRBV5-1 and TRBJ2-2 gives the whole variable domain KAGVTQTPRYLIKTRGQQVTLSCSPISGHRSVSWYQQTPGQGLQFLFEYFSETQRNKGNFPGRFSGRQFSNSRSEMNVSTLELGDSALYLCASSLYQGVNTGELFFGEGSRLTVL.

The genes are TRBV7-6 and TRBJ1-1; 7 bases are a match to TRBD1. In germline, CDR1 is SGHVS, CDR2 FNYEAQ. The CDR3 totals 16 residues. J was trimmed by 4 bases and V by 1 base; bases with no gene match: 9. The CDR3 here is CASSLVENRGGTEAFF. The DNA for the CDR3 is TGTGCCAGCAGCTTAGTCGAGAACAGGGGAGGCACTGAAGCTTTCTTT.

This sequence joins TRBV19 and TRBJ2-3, with 7 bases aligning to TRBD2. Per germline, CDR1 LNHDA and CDR2 SQIVND (reference sequence). The CDR3 runs to 16 residues. Losses at the gene ends were 1 base for V and 1 base for J; bases not matched to a gene: 5. CDR3 loop: CASSIGRGVGTDTQYF. CDR3 nucleotide sequence: TGTGCCAGTAGTATAGGTCGGGGGGTAGGCACAGATACGCAGTATTTT. The full variable domain, with the rest looked up from reference TRBV19 and TRBJ2-3, is DGGITQSPKYLFRKEGQNVTLSCEQNLNHDAMYWYRQDPGQGLRLIYYSQIVNDFQKGDIAEGYSVSREKKESFPLTVTSAQKNPTAFYLCASSIGRGVGTDTQYFGPGTRLTVL.

As DNA, the CDR3 is TGTGCCAGCAGCCAATTAGCGGACTATGGCTACACCTTC. Encoded protein: CASSQLADYGYTF. The chain has TRBV3-1 (or the pseudogene TRBV3-2) and TRBJ1-2; D gene ambiguous. Germline V gene sequence: CDR1 LGHDT, CDR2 YNNKEL (reference sequence). The CDR3 totals 13 residues. V shed 2 bases and J shed 3 bases, with 7 bases lying between them.

This chain uses TRBV2 with TRBJ2-2, with D possibly being TRBD2 (5 bases). Trimming removed 6 bases from V and 5 bases from J, with 16 bases in between. The CDR3 contains 15 residues. Germline V CDR1 and CDR2: SNHLY, FYNNEI. The CDR3 DNA reads TGTGCCAGCAGCCCCCTTCCCTCGGGAACCGGGGAGCTGTTTTTT. Its translation: CASSPLPSGTGELFF. The full variable domain, with the rest looked up from reference TRBV2 and TRBJ2-2, is EPEVTQTPSHQVTQMGQEVILRCVPISNHLYFYWYRQILGQKVEFLVSFYNNEISEKSEIFDDQFSVERPDGSNFTLKIRSTKLEDSAMYFCASSPLPSGTGELFFGEGSRLTVL.

The V call is TRBV6-5, the J call TRBJ2-3; a possible D gene is TRBD2 (5 bases). The germline V gene has CDR1 MNHEY and CDR2 SVGAGI. This CDR3 spans 13 amino acids. Between the trimmed V and J ends, which lost 4 bases and 8 bases, there was a span of 13 bases. CDR3 in amino acids: CASSSAGAGTQYF. CDR3 nucleotides: TGTGCCAGCAGTTCTGCGGGTGCTGGTACGCAGTATTTT.

The chain employs TRBV30 and TRBJ1-2; tentatively, D is TRBD1 (5 bases). In germline, CDR1 is GTSNPN, CDR2 SVGIG (reference sequence). There are 14 residues in the CDR3. V shed 2 bases and J shed 5 bases, with 15 bases lying between them. The CDR3 reads CAWSHPGGVYGYTF. The CDR3 DNA sequence: TGTGCCTGGAGTCATCCGGGGGGAGTATATGGCTACACCTTC. Drawing the rest from reference TRBV30 and TRBJ1-2, the complete variable domain is SQTIHQWPATLVQPVGSPLSLECTVEGTSNPNLYWYRQAAGRGLQLLFYSVGIGQISSEVPQNLSASRPQDRQFILSSKKLLLSDSGFYLCAWSHPGGVYGYTFGSGTRLTVV.

This chain links TRBV5-1 with TRBJ2-5; TRBD2 is a possible D gene (5 bases). V lost 4 bases and J 1 base, leaving 23 bases between the germline ends. CDR3 length: 18 residues. Germline V gene sequence: CDR1 SGHRS, CDR2 YFSETQ. The CDR3 protein is CASSQGGYQSRLQETQYF. The CDR3 coding sequence is TGCGCCAGCAGCCAAGGCGGGTATCAAAGTCGCCTCCAAGAGACCCAGTACTTC.

V is TRBV7-9 and J is TRBJ2-3, with TRBD2 identical over 7 bases. The trim removed 7 bases at V and 3 bases at J, leaving 10 bases unmatched. CDR3 size: 15 residues. CDR1 SEHNR and CDR2 FQNEAQ come from the germline V gene (reference sequence). CDR3 amino acids: CASKGRASGTDTQYF. The DNA of the CDR3 is TGTGCCAGCAAAGGGAGGGCGTCCGGAACAGATACGCAGTATTTT.

This clone was detected a few times. As DNA, the CDR3 is TGTGCCAGCAGTTTTCAGGGGCGAGGGGAGCAGTACTTC. Translation gives CASSFQGRGEQYF. The chain uses TRBV12-3 or TRBV12-4 and TRBJ2-7, with a possible D match to TRBD1 (6 bases). Trimming left V 3 bases short and J 7 bases short, with 13 bases between. The CDR3 is made up of 13 amino acids.

The chain recombines TRBV7-6 with TRBJ2-3, with TRBD2 as a possible D gene (5 bases). The CDR3 has 15 amino acids. CDR1 is SGHVS and CDR2 is FNYEAQ in the germline V gene. V lost 1 base and J 2 bases, leaving 10 bases between the germline ends. This CDR3 is CASSLGRTYTDTQYF. In DNA form, the CDR3 reads TGTGCCAGCAGCTTAGGCCGGACTTACACAGATACGCAGTATTTT.

Remarks on this clone: One end of the junction fails to match germline, which may point to a read error. The chain employs TRBV5-4 and TRBJ2-5; 9 bases map to TRBD2. CDR1 is SGHNT, CDR2 YYREEE, per germline (reference sequence). The CDR3 is 14 amino acids. The CDR3 DNA follows: TGTGCCAGCAGCTTGGGCCTAGCGGGGCCTCGGGGCGACTTC. This encodes CASSLGLAGPRGDF.

The chain couples TRBV7-9 to TRBJ1-6; TRBD1 aligns across 8 bases. Germline assignment: CDR1 SEHNR and CDR2 FQNEAQ (reference sequence). V lost 3 bases and J lost 5; bases outside the gene matches: 9. This CDR3 is built from 17 residues. The CDR3 nucleotides are TGTGCCAGCAGCTTCACGGGACAGGTTTATAATAATTCACCCCTCCACTTT. Amino acid sequence: CASSFTGQVYNNSPLHF.

The V call is TRBV16, the J call TRBJ1-5; perhaps TRBD1 as D (6 bases). Germline CDR1 reads KGHSY; CDR2 reads FQNENV. Trimming stripped 4 bases from V and 2 bases from J, with 15 bases between. CDR3 length: 16 amino acids. CDR3 in amino acids: CASSRARGTGNQPQHF. Written as DNA, the CDR3 is TGTGCCAGCAGCCGTGCCAGGGGCACGGGCAATCAGCCCCAGCATTTT.

DNA for the CDR3: TGTGCCAGCAGCTTCACAGGGGGTAGTTCACCCCTCCACTTT. This encodes CASSFTGGSSPLHF. The chain uses TRBV3-1 (or the pseudogene TRBV3-2) and TRBJ1-6, with 8 bases fitting TRBD1. Germline V gives CDR1 LGHDT, CDR2 YNNKEL (reference sequence). The CDR3 has 14 residues. Unmatched junction bases numbered 6, after V lost 5 bases and J lost 9 bases.

This chain connects TRBV7-9 to TRBJ1-2; D is uncertain. Germline lookup yields CDR1 SEHNR and CDR2 FQNEAQ (reference sequence). The CDR3 is made up of 12 amino acids. Trimming pared 1 base from V and 6 bases from J, leaving 6 bases between. CDR3 loop: CASSLGAHGYTF. Written as DNA, the CDR3 is TGTGCCAGCAGCTTAGGGGCCCATGGCTACACCTTC.

The genes are TRBV2 and TRBJ1-5; 7 bases match TRBD1. This CDR3 region has 15 residues. In germline, CDR1 is SNHLY, CDR2 FYNNEI. The junction had 8 bases not matched to a gene; V was cut back by 5 bases and J by 4 bases. The CDR3 DNA sequence: TGTGCCAGCAGTAAAGGGACAGTTTTTAATCAGCCCCAGCATTTT. Translated, it gives CASSKGTVFNQPQHF.

The rearrangement joins TRBV29-1 to TRBJ1-2; D unresolved. V gave up 4 bases and J gave up 8 bases, with 14 bases separating them. The CDR3 is made up of 12 amino acids. Germline V gene lookup returns CDR1 SQVTM and CDR2 ANQGSEA. The CDR3 loop reads CSVGWTGLGYTF. CDR3 in DNA: TGCAGCGTTGGGTGGACTGGGTTGGGCTACACCTTC.

The chain has TRBV21-1 and TRBJ2-5; the D call in the table, TRBD2, was not verified against the DNA. TRBV21-1 is assigned pseudogene status. There are 13 residues in the CDR3. CDR3 region: CASGGGSQLTQYF. The DNA for the CDR3 is TGTGCCAGCGGGGGGGGCTCGCAATTGACCCAGTACTTC.

The chain uses TRBV6-6 and TRBJ1-2; 7 bases agree with TRBD1. The germline V gene encodes CDR1 MNHNY and CDR2 SVGAGI (reference sequence). The CDR3 runs 15 residues. V lost 5 bases, J lost 5 bases, and 11 bases stayed unmatched. The CDR3 region has the DNA TGTGCCAGCAGTACCCCGGACAGGAACCCTTATGGCTACACCTTC. Amino acids: CASSTPDRNPYGYTF.

The chain carries TRBV15 and TRBJ2-5, with 9 bases aligning to TRBD2. The J segment lost 4 bases and the V segment lost 3 bases, leaving 6 bases of the junction unmatched. This CDR3 has 15 residues. The germline V gene has CDR1 LNHNV and CDR2 YYDKDF (reference sequence). The CDR3 reads CATSSFGGGAETQYF. The CDR3 DNA is TGTGCCACCAGCAGTTTTGGCGGGGGGGCAGAGACCCAGTACTTC. The full variable domain, rest sourced from reference TRBV15 and TRBJ2-5, is DAMVIQNPRYQVTQFGKPVTLSCSQTLNHNVMYWYQQKSSQAPKLLFHYYDKDFNNEADTPDNFQSRRPNTSFCFLDIRSPGLGDTAMYLCATSSFGGGAETQYFGPGTRLLVL.

This chain joins TRBV28 and TRBJ1-2; 10 bases are shared with TRBD1. CDR1 and CDR2 (germline): MDHEN, SYDVKM. J was trimmed by 2 bases and V by 6 bases; bases with no gene match: 15. This CDR3 spans 18 amino acids. DNA of the CDR3: TGTGCCAGCAGCCCGGACAGGGGGAAAGTTGCTGGGAACTATGGCTACACCTTC. Its translation is CASSPDRGKVAGNYGYTF.

The rearrangement uses TRBV19 and TRBJ1-2; 7 nucleotides line up with TRBD1. This CDR3 region has 15 residues. CDR1 is LNHDA, CDR2 SQIVND, per germline (reference sequence). Losses at the gene ends were 6 bases for V and 0 bases for J; bases not matched to a gene: 7. CDR3 region: CASRSGQRTNYGYTF. The CDR3 DNA is TGTGCCAGTAGGTCGGGACAGCGAACTAACTATGGCTACACCTTC.

The chain joins TRBV19 to TRBJ1-2, with 9 bases that match TRBD1. Looked up from germline, CDR1 is LNHDA and CDR2 is SQIVND (reference sequence). This CDR3 region has 15 residues. After removal of 9 bases from V and 0 bases from J, the junction contained 8 bases not matched to a gene. DNA of the CDR3: TGTGCCAGCCGGGACAGGGCGTTCGCTAACTATGGCTACACCTTC. This gives the protein CASRDRAFANYGYTF.

This sequence joins TRBV7-2 and TRBJ1-2; 7 bases are shared with TRBD1. Looked up from germline, CDR1 is SGHTA and CDR2 is FQGNSA. V gave up 1 base and J gave up 4 bases; unmatched junction bases: 6. The CDR3 runs 15 residues. CDR3 region: CASSLEQGGGYGYTF. The CDR3 coding sequence is TGTGCCAGCAGCTTAGAACAAGGGGGCGGCTATGGCTACACCTTC.

This sequence joins TRBV6-5 and TRBJ1-1, with D maybe TRBD1 (6 bases). The CDR3 runs 15 residues. V was pared by 5 bases and J by 5 bases, with 18 bases between. The germline V gene encodes CDR1 MNHEY and CDR2 SVGAGI. CDR3 amino acids: CASSPGQGRGTEAFF. The CDR3, as DNA: TGTGCCAGCAGTCCAGGTCAGGGGAGAGGAACTGAAGCTTTCTTT.

The V and J genes are TRBV6-5 and TRBJ1-6; D is ambiguous. V was trimmed by 0 bases and J by 5 bases, leaving 11 bases between them. Germline loops: CDR1 MNHEY, CDR2 SVGAGI. CDR3 size: 16 residues. The chain's CDR3 is CASSYSRVPNNSPLHF. The CDR3 DNA sequence: TGTGCCAGCAGTTACTCCCGGGTCCCCAATAATTCACCCCTCCACTTT.

The rearrangement joins TRBV10-2 to TRBJ2-3; 11 bases agree with TRBD2. CDR3 length: 18 amino acids. Losses at the gene ends were 5 bases for V and 0 bases for J; bases not matched to a gene: 10. Germline V gene lookup returns CDR1 WSHSY and CDR2 SAAADI. The CDR3 is CASSRSGTSGASTDTQYF. The CDR3 nucleotides read TGCGCCAGCAGTCGCTCCGGGACTAGCGGAGCCAGCACAGATACGCAGTATTTT.

This clone was counted between two and nine times. This CDR3 is CAISAGSGGVYEQYF. CDR3 nucleotides: TGTGCCATCAGTGCGGGAAGCGGGGGGGTCTACGAGCAGTACTTC. The chain recombines TRBV10-3 with TRBJ2-7; 10 bases are a match to TRBD2. The CDR3 contains 15 residues. Germline CDR1 is ENHRY and CDR2 is SYGVKD. Trimming at V came to 4 bases and at J to 3 bases, leaving 6 bases not matched to a gene.

The chain recombines TRBV6-5 with TRBJ2-1; the D gene is possibly TRBD2 (6 bases). The V gene lost 8 bases and the J gene lost 7 bases, with 18 bases spanning the gap. CDR3 size: 14 residues. Germline-derived CDR1 and CDR2 are MNHEY and SVGAGI. CDR3 amino acids: CASLTGPGGNEQFF. DNA for the CDR3: TGTGCCAGCCTTACCGGACCCGGGGGAAATGAGCAGTTCTTC.

The chain links TRBV19 to TRBJ1-3; tentatively, D is TRBD1 (6 bases). This CDR3 is 15 amino acids long. In germline, CDR1 is LNHDA, CDR2 SQIVND (reference sequence). Between the trimmed V and J ends, which lost 3 bases and 1 base, there was a span of 10 bases. The CDR3 protein is CASSINRVSGNTIYF. CDR3 nucleotide sequence: TGTGCCAGTAGTATCAACAGGGTTTCTGGAAACACCATATATTTT.